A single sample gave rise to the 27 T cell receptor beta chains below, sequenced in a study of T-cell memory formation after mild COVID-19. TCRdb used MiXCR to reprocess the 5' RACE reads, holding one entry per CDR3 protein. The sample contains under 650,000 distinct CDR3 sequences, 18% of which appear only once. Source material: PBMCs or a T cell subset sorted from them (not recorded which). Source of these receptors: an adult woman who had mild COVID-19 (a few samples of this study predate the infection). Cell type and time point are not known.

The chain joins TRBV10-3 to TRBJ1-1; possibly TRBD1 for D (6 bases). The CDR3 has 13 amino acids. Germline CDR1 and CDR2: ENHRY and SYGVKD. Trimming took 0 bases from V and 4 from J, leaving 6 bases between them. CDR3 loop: CAISESGGTEAFF. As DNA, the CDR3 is TGTGCCATCAGTGAGTCAGGGGGCACTGAAGCTTTCTTT.

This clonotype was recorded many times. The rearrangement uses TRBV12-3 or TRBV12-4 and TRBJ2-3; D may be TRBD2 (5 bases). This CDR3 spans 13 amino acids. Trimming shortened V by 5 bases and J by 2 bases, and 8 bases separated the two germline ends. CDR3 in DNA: TGTGCCAGCAGTAGAGGGAACACAGATACGCAGTATTTT. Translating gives CASSRGNTDTQYF.

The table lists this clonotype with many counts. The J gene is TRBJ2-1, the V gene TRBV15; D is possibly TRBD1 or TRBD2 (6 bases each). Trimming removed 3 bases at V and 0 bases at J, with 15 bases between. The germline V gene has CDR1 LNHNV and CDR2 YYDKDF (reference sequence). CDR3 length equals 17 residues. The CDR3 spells CATSRGGQRSSYNEQFF. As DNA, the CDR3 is TGTGCCACCAGCAGGGGAGGACAGCGGAGCTCCTACAATGAGCAGTTCTTC.

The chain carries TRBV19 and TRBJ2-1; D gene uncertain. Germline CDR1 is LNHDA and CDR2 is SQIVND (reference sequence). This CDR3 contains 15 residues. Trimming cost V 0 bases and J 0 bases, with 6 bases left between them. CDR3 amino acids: CASSIDGDSYNEQFF. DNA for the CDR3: TGTGCCAGTAGTATAGATGGCGACTCCTACAATGAGCAGTTCTTC.

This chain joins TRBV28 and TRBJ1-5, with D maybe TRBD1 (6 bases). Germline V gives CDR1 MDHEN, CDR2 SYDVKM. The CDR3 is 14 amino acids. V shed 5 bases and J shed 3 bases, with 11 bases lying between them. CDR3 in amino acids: CASSNTGNNQPQHF. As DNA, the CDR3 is TGTGCCAGCAGTAATACAGGGAACAATCAGCCCCAGCATTTT.

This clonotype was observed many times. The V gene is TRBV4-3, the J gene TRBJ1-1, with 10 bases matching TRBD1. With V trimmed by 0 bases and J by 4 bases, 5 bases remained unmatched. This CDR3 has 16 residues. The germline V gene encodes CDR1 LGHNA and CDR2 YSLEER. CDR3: CASSQDGRTGGTEAFF. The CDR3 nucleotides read TGCGCCAGCAGCCAAGATGGGCGGACAGGGGGCACTGAAGCTTTCTTT.

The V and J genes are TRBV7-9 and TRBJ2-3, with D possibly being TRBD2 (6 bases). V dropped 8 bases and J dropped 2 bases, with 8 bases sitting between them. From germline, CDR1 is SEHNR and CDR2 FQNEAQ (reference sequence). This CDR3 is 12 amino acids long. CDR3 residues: CASGGNTDTQYF. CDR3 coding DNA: TGTGCCAGCGGGGGGAACACAGATACGCAGTATTTT.

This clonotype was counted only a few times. CDR3 nucleotide sequence: TGTGCCAGCAGCCCCGGCGGGGACAGAGACAATGAGCAGTTCTTC. Translation: CASSPGGDRDNEQFF. V and J are TRBV11-3 and TRBJ2-1; tentatively, D is TRBD1 (7 bases). CDR1 and CDR2 from the germline V gene are SGHNT and YENEEA. The CDR3 is made up of 15 amino acids. Trimming removed 5 bases from V and 5 bases from J, with 16 bases in between.

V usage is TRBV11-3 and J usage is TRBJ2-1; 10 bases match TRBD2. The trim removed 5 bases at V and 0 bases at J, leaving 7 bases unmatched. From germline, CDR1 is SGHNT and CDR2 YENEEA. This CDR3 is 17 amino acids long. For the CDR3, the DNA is TGTGCCAGCAGCGCGCGGACTAGCGGAAGCTCCTACAATGAGCAGTTCTTC. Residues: CASSARTSGSSYNEQFF.

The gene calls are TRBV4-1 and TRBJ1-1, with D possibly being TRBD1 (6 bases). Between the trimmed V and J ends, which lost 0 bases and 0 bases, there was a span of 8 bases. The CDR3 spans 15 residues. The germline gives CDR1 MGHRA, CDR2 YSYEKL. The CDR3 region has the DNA TGCGCCAGCAGCCAAGAAACAGGGATGAACACTGAAGCTTTCTTT. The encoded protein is CASSQETGMNTEAFF.

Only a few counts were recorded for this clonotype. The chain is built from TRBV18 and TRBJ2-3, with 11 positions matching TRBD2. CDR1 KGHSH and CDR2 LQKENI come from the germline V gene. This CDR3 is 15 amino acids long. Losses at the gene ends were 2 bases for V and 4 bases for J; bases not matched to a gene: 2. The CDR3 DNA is TGTGCCAGCTCACCAGTAGCGGGAGGGCCAGATACGCAGTATTTT. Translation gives CASSPVAGGPDTQYF. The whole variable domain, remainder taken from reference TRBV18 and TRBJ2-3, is NAGVMQNPRHLVRRRGQEARLRCSPMKGHSHVYWYRQLPEEGLKFMVYLQKENIIDESGMPKERFSAEFPKEGPSILRIQQVVRGDSAAYFCASSPVAGGPDTQYFGPGTRLTVL.

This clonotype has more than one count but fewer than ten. The DNA of the CDR3 is TGTGCCAGCAGCTTAGCGGTGCTTGGGTTTAGCTCTGGAAACACCATATATTTT. This gives the protein CASSLAVLGFSSGNTIYF. The chain links TRBV7-2 to TRBJ1-3, with no clear D. Trimming shortened V by 0 bases and J by 0 bases, and 15 bases separated the two germline ends. The CDR3 extends over 18 amino acids. CDR1 and CDR2 (germline): SGHTA, FQGNSA.

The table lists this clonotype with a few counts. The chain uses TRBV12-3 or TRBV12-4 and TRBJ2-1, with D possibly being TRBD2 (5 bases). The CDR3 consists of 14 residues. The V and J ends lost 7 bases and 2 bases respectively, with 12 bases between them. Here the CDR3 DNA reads TGTGCCAGCATCAACGGGAAAACCTACAATGAGCAGTTCTTC. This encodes CASINGKTYNEQFF.

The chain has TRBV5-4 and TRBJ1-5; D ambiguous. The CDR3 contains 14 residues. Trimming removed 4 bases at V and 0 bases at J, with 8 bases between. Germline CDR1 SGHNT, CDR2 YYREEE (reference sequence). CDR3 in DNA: TGTGCCAGCAGCGGGGTCAATAGCAATCAGCCCCAGCATTTT. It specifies CASSGVNSNQPQHF.

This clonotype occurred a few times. For the CDR3, the DNA is TGTGCCAGCAGCCCCGATTTCAACACTGAAGCTTTCTTT. This sequence encodes CASSPDFNTEAFF. This sequence joins TRBV7-2 and TRBJ1-1; D ambiguous. Trimming pared 5 bases from V and 2 bases from J, leaving 9 bases between. The germline CDR1 and CDR2 sequences are SGHTA and FQGNSA. CDR3 length: 13 residues.

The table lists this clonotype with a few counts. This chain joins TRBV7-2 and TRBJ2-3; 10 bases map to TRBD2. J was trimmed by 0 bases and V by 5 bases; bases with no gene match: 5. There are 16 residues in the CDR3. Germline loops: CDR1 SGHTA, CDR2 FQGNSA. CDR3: CASSGLAGASTDTQYF. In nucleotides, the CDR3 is TGTGCCAGCAGCGGGCTAGCGGGGGCCAGCACAGATACGCAGTATTTT.

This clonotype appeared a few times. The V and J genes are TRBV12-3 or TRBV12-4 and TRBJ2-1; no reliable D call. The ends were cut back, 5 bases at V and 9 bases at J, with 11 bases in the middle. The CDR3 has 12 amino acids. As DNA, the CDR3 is TGTGCCAGCAGTACCCAGTTGATTGAGCAGTTCTTC. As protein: CASSTQLIEQFF.

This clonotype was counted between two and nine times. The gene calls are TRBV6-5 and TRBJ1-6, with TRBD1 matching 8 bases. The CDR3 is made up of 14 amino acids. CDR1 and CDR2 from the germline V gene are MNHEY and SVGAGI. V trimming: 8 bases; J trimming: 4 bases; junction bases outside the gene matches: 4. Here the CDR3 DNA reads TGTGCCAGCGGACGACAGGGGTATAATTCACCCCTCCACTTT. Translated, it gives CASGRQGYNSPLHF.

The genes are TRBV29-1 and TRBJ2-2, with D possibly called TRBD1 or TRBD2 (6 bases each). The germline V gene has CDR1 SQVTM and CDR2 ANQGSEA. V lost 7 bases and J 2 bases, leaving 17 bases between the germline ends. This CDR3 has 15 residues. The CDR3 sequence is CSAQRGDKNTGELFF. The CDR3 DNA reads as TGCAGCGCCCAAAGGGGGGACAAAAACACCGGGGAGCTGTTTTTT.

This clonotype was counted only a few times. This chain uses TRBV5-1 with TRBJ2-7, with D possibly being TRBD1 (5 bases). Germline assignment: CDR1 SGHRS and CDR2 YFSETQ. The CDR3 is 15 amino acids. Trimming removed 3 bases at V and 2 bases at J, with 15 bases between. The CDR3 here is CASSSAGRTTYEQYF. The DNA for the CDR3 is TGCGCCAGCAGCTCCGCTGGACGGACAACCTACGAGCAGTACTTC.

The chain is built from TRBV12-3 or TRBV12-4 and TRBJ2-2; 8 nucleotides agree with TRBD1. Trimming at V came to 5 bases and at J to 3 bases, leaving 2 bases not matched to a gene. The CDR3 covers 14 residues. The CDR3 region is CASSVQGDTGELFF. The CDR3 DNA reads TGTGCCAGCAGTGTACAGGGGGACACCGGGGAGCTGTTTTTT.

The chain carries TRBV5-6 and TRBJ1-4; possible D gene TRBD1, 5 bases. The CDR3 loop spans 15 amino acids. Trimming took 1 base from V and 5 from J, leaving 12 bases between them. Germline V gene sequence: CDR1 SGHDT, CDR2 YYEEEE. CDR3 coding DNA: TGTGCCAGCAGCTTGAAGCCAGGGAAGAATGAAAAACTGTTTTTT. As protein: CASSLKPGKNEKLFF. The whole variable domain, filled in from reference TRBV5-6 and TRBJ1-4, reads DAGVTQSPTHLIKTRGQQVTLRCSPKSGHDTVSWYQQALGQGPQFIFQYYEEEERQRGNFPDRFSGHQFPNYSSELNVNALLLGDSALYLCASSLKPGKNEKLFFGSGTQLSVL.

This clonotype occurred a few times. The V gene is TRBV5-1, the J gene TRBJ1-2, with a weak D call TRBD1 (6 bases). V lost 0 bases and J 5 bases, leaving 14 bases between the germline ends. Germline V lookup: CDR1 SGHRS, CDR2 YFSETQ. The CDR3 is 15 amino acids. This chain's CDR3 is CASSLEGGEMYGYTF. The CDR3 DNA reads TGCGCCAGCAGCTTGGAAGGGGGTGAGATGTATGGCTACACCTTC.

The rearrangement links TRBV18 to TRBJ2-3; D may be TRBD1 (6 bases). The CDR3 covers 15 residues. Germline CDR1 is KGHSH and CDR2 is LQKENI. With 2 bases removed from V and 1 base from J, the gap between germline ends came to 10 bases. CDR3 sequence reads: CASSPGRGGTDTQYF. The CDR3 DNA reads TGTGCCAGCTCACCAGGCAGGGGAGGCACAGATACGCAGTATTTT.

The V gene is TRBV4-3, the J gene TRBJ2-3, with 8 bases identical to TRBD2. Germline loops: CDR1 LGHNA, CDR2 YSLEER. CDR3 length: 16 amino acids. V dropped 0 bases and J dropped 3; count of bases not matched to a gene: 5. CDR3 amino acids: CASSQETLAGTDTQYF. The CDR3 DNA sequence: TGCGCCAGCAGCCAAGAAACGCTAGCGGGTACAGATACGCAGTATTTT.

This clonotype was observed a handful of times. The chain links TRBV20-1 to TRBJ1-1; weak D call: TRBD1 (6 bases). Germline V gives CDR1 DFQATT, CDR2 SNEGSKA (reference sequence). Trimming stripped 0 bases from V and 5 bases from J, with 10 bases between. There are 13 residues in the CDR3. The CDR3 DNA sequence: TGCAGTGCTAGAGACAGGGGAGGAACTGAAGCTTTCTTT. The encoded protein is CSARDRGGTEAFF.

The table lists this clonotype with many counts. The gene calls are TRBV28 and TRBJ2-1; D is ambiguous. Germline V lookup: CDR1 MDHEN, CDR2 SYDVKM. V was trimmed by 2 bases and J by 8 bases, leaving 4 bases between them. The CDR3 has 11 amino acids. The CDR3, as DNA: TGTGCCAGCAGTTTAGGTCATGAGCAGTTCTTC. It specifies CASSLGHEQFF.